Each of the 3 T cell receptor beta chains below was sequenced from the same sample in a study of shared clonotypes between healthy human individuals. The protocol was immunoSEQ multiplex PCR, while the TCRdb copy is restricted to in-frame clones and leaves out a portion. The sample lists about 2 million clones, 95% occurring once. Material: naive CD4+ T cells sorted from blood. Subset defined: CD45RA+ positively selected. The receptors come from a man aged 18 to 29 in good health.

The V gene is TRBV19, the J gene TRBJ2-2; D tentatively reads TRBD1 or TRBD2 (6 bases each). Trimming took off 7 bases at V and 1 base at J, with 10 bases between the two ends. Germline V CDR1 and CDR2: LNHDA, SQIVND (reference sequence). There are 14 residues in the CDR3. The CDR3 region has the DNA TGTGCCAGTACGGGGGCCAAGAACACCGGGGAGCTGTTTTTT. This codes for CASTGAKNTGELFF.

The V gene is TRBV10-3, the J gene TRBJ2-2; TRBD1 matches at 8 bases. From germline, CDR1 is ENHRY and CDR2 SYGVKD. The V gene end was trimmed by 5 bases and the J gene end by 6 bases; junction bases not matched to a gene: 5. The CDR3 covers 14 residues. CDR3 region: CAISSDRAPGELFF. CDR3 DNA sequence: TGTGCCATCAGTTCGGACAGGGCCCCCGGGGAGCTGTTTTTT.

With respect to this clone: An end of the junction differs from the germline gene, which may be a read error. The V and J genes are TRBV9 and TRBJ2-7, with D tentatively TRBD1 or TRBD2 (5 bases each). This CDR3 region has 13 residues. CDR1 is SGDLS and CDR2 is YYNGEE in the germline V gene. Here the CDR3 DNA reads TGTGCCAGCAGCCCCTCACCCGGGACGGTACTTACCTTC. This sequence encodes CASSPSPGTVLTF.